Sequencing of this T cell receptor (beta chain) was carried out in a study of tumor T cells in aggressive B-cell lymphoma. This clone came up once. The CDR3 is 13 residues long. Germline CDR1 MNHEY, CDR2 SVGAGI. Trimming pared 4 bases from V and 7 bases from J, leaving 13 bases between. The data were produced by immunoSEQ multiplex PCR, yet TCRdb's version contains in-frame clones alone and is incomplete. The sample includes under 3,500 clones, around 89% of them seen just once. The gene calls are TRBV6-5 and TRBJ1-1; D gene uncertain. The TCR originated in an adult with diffuse large B cell lymphoma. Sequences were obtained from tumor tissue. The CDR3 DNA follows: TGTGCCAGCAGTTCCCCGGGAGTAGGTGAAGCTTTCTTT. It translates to CASSSPGVGEAFF.